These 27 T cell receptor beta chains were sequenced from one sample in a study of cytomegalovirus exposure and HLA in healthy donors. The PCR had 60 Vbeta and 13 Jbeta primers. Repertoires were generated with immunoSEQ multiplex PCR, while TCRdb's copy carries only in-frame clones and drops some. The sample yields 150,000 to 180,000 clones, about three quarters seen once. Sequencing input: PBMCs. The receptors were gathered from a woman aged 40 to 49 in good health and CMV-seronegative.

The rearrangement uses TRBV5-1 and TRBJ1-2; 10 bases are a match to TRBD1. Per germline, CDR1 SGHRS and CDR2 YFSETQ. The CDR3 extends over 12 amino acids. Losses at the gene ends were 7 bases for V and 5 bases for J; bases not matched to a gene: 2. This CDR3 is CASGTGEYGYTF. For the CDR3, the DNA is TGCGCCAGCGGGACAGGGGAATATGGCTACACCTTC.

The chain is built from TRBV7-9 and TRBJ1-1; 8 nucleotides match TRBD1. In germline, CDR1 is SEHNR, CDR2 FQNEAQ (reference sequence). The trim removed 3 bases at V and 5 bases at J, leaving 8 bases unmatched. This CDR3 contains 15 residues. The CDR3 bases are TGTGCCAGCAGCTTTCCAGGGGGCGGACGGACTGAAGCTTTCTTT. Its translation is CASSFPGGGRTEAFF.

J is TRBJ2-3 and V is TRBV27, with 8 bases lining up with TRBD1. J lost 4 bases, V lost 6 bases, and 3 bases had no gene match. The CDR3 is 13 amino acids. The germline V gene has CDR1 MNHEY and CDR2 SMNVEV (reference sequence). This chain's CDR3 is CASRPGQADTQYF. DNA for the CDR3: TGTGCCAGCAGACCGGGACAGGCAGATACGCAGTATTTT.

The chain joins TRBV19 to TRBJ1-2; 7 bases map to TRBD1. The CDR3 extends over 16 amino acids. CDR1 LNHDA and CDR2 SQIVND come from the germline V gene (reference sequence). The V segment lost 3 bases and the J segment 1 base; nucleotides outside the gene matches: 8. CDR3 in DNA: TGTGCCAGTAGTATGTTCCCGGGACAGCTTAACTATGGCTACACCTTC. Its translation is CASSMFPGQLNYGYTF.

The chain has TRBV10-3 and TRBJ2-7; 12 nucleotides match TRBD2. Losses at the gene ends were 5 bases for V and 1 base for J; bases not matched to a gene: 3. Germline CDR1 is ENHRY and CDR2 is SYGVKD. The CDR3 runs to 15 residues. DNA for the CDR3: TGTGCCATCAGTCAGACTAGCGGGAGTTCCTACGAGCAGTACTTC. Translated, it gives CAISQTSGSSYEQYF.

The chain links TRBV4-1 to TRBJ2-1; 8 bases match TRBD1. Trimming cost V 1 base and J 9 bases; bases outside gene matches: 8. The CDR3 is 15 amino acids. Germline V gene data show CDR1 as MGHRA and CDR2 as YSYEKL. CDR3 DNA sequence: TGCGCCAGCAGCCAAGGGGGACAGGAGTTTAGTGAGCAGTTCTTC. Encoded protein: CASSQGGQEFSEQFF.

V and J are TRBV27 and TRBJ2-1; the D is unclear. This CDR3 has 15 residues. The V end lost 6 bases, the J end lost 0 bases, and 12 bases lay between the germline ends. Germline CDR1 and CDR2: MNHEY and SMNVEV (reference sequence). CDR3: CASSYEMSSYNEQFF. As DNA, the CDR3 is TGTGCCAGCAGCTACGAAATGAGCTCCTACAATGAGCAGTTCTTC.

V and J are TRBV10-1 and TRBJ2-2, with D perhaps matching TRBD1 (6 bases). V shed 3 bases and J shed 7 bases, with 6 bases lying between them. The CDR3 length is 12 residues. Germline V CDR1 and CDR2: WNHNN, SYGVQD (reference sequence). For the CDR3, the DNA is TGCGCCAGCAGTGAAGGGGGCGGGGAGCTGTTTTTT. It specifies CASSEGGGELFF.

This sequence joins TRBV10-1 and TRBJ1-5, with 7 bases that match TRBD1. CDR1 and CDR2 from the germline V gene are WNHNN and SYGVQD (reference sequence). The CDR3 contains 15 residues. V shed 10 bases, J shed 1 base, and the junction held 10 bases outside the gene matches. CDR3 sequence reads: CATGERGLSNQPQHF. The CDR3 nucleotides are TGCGCCACCGGCGAAAGGGGGCTGAGCAATCAGCCCCAGCATTTT.

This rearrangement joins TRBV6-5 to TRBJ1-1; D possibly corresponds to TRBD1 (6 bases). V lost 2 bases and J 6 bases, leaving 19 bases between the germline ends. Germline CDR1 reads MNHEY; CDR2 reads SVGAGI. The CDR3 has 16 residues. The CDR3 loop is CASSYTEDRVFAEAFF. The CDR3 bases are TGTGCCAGCAGTTACACAGAGGACAGAGTATTCGCTGAAGCTTTCTTT.

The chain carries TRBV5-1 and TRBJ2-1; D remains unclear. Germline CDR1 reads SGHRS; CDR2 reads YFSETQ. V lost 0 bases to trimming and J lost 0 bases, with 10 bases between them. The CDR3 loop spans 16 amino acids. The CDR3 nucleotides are TGCGCCAGCAGCTTGGGTGGCCATATCTCCTACAATGAGCAGTTCTTC. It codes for CASSLGGHISYNEQFF.

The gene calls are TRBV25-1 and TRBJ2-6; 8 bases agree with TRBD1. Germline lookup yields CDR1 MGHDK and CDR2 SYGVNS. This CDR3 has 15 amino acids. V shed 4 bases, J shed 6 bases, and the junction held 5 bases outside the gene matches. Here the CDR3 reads CASSGRGREANVLTF. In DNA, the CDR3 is TGTGCCAGCAGTGGCAGGGGGCGGGAGGCCAACGTCCTGACTTTC.

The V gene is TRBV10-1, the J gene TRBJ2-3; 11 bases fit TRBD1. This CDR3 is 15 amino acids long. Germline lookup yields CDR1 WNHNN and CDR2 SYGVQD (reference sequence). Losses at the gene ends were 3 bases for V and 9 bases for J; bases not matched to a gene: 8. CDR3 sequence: CASSEPGQGVETQYF. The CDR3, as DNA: TGCGCCAGCAGTGAACCGGGACAGGGGGTCGAGACGCAGTATTTT.

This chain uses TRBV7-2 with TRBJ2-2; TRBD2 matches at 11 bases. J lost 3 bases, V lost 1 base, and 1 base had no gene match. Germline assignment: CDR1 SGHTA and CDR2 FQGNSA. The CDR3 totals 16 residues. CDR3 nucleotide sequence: TGTGCCAGCAGCTTAGTAGCGGGGGGGTACACCGGGGAGCTGTTTTTT. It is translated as CASSLVAGGYTGELFF.

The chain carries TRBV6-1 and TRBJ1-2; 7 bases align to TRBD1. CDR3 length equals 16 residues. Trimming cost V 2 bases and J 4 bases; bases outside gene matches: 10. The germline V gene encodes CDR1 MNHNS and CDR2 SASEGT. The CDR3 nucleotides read TGTGCCAGCAGTGAACTAGATCCGACAGGGTCCTATGGCTACACCTTC. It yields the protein CASSELDPTGSYGYTF.

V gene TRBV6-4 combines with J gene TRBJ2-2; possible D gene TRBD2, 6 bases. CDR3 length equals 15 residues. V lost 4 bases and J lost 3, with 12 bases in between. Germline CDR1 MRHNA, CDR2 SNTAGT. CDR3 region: CASSARPGDTGELFF. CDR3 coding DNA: TGTGCCAGCAGTGCTCGTCCGGGAGACACCGGGGAGCTGTTTTTT.

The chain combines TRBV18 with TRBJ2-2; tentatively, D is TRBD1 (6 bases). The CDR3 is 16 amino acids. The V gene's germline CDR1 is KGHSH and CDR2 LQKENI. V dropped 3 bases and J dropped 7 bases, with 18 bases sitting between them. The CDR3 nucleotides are TGTGCCAGCTCACCGTTCCCCCCGCAGGGGATCGGGGAGCTGTTTTTT. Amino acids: CASSPFPPQGIGELFF.

CDR3: CASSPHPTGSGFF. CDR3 bases: TGTGCCAGCAGTCCCCATCCGACAGGCAGCGGATTCTTC. J is TRBJ2-1 and V is TRBV28; a weak D match, TRBD1 (6 bases). This CDR3 is built from 13 residues. V shed 5 bases and J shed 16 bases, with 21 bases lying between them. From germline, CDR1 is MDHEN and CDR2 SYDVKM.

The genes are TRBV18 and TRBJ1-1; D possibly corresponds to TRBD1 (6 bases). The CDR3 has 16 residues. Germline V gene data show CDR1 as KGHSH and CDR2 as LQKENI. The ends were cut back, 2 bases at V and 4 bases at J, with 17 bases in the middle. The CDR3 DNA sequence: TGTGCCAGCTCACCAAGCCACCTTCAAGGGGGCACTGAAGCTTTCTTT. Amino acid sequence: CASSPSHLQGGTEAFF.

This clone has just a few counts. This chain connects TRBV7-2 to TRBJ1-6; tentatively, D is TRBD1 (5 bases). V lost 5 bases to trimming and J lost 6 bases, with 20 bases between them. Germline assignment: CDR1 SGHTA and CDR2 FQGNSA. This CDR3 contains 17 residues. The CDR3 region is CASSLLPPRRVNSPLHF. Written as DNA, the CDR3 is TGTGCCAGCAGCCTCCTCCCACCCCGCAGGGTTAATTCACCCCTCCACTTT. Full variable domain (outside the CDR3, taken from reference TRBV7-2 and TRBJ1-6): GAGVSQSPSNKVTEKGKDVELRCDPISGHTALYWYRQSLGQGLEFLIYFQGNSAPDKSGLPSDRFSAERTGGSVSTLTIQRTQQEDSAVYLCASSLLPPRRVNSPLHFGNGTRLTVT.

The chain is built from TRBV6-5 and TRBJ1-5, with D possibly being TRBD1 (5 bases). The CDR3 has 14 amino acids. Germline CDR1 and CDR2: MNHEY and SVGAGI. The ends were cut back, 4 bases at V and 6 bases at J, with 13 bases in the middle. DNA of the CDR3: TGTGCCAGCAGTTCCTTGGGGGAGGGTCAGCCCCAGCATTTT. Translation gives CASSSLGEGQPQHF.

CDR3 residues: CASRETGEGSNQPQHF. CDR3 nucleotide sequence: TGTGCCAGCAGAGAGACAGGGGAGGGGAGCAATCAGCCCCAGCATTTT. The chain is built from TRBV27 and TRBJ1-5; 8 bases are a match to TRBD1. The germline V gene has CDR1 MNHEY and CDR2 SMNVEV (reference sequence). CDR3 size: 16 residues. The ends lost 6 bases at V and 1 base at J; junction bases unmatched: 8.

CDR3 sequence (DNA): TGTGCCAGCAGTTACGGCTCCCCGACTGAAGCTTTCTTT. This sequence encodes CASSYGSPTEAFF. The chain carries TRBV6-6 and TRBJ1-1; the D is unclear. CDR1 is MNHNY, CDR2 SVGAGI, per germline (reference sequence). V was pared by 2 bases and J by 5 bases, with 9 bases between. The CDR3 contains 13 residues.

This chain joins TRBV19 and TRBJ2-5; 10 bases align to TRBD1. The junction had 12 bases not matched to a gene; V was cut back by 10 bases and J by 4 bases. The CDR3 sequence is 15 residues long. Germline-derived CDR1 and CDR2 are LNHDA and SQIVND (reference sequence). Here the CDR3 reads CATKYGTGVGETQYF. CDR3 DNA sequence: TGTGCCACCAAGTACGGGACAGGGGTGGGAGAGACCCAGTACTTC.

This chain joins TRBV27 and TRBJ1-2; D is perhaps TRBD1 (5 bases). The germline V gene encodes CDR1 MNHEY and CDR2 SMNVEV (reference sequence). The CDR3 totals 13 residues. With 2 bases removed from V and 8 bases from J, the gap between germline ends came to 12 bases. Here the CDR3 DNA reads TGTGCCAGCAGTTTACAGGGCGAAGGCGGCTACACCTTC. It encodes CASSLQGEGGYTF.

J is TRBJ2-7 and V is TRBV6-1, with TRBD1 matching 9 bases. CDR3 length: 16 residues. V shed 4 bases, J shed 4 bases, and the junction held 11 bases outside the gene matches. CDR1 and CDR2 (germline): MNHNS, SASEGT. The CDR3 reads CASSVTPGTGSYEQYF. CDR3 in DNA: TGTGCCAGCAGTGTCACTCCCGGGACAGGGAGTTACGAGCAGTACTTC.

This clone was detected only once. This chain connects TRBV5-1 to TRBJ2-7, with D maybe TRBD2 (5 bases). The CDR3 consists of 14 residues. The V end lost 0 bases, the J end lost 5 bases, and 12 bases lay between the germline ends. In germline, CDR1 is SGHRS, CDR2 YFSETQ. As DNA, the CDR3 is TGCGCCAGCAGCTTGGGTGCGGGTTCCGACGAGCAGTACTTC. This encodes CASSLGAGSDEQYF. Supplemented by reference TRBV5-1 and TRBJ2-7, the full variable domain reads KAGVTQTPRYLIKTRGQQVTLSCSPISGHRSVSWYQQTPGQGLQFLFEYFSETQRNKGNFPGRFSGRQFSNSRSEMNVSTLELGDSALYLCASSLGAGSDEQYFGPGTRLTVT.